This T cell receptor (beta chain) was sequenced during a study of Tregs in tolerant kidney transplant recipients. The CDR3 totals 14 residues. The germline CDR1 and CDR2 sequences are KGHSH and LQKENI. Between the trimmed V and J ends, which lost 2 bases and 3 bases, there was a span of 7 bases. TCRdb keeps only in-frame clones here, not all; method: immunoSEQ multiplex PCR. The sample has some 100,000 clones; around nine tenths are singletons. The study's findings and limits: Biological reproducibility was not directly addressed, but technical replication error appeared minimal.

For this clone: Its antigen is unknown.

The source is a human donor in good health. Sequencing input: CD4+ T cells from blood. The genes are TRBV18 and TRBJ2-2, with D perhaps TRBD2 (5 bases). CDR3: CASSPNGDTGELFF. CDR3 nucleotides: TGTGCCAGCTCACCAAACGGGGACACCGGGGAGCTGTTTTTT.